This T cell receptor beta chain appears in the sequencing data of a study of early T cells in non-severe SARS-CoV-2 infection. Study-wide context: Bulk RNA taken from unsorted whole blood was sequenced, leaving chains unpaired.

This clonotype was seen repeatedly, ten times or more. What it binds is unknown. Each CDR3 protein gets one entry after TCRdb re-called the 5' RACE reads with MiXCR. The top ten hold over 10% of the sample, which has just under 65,000 distinct CDR3 sequences, almost 9% seen once. General study findings and limits: Matching with VDJdb favored anti-spike CD8 responses (missing private and CD4 specificities).

This CDR3 has 12 residues. The germline V and J ends were trimmed by 3 bases and 6 bases, with 9 bases remaining between them. Germline loops: CDR1 KGHSH, CDR2 LQKENI. This sample comprised whole blood, obtained at baseline. The TCR was taken from an adult who was a healthcare worker with PCR-confirmed SARS-CoV-2 infection or an uninfected control (not recorded which). The chain joins TRBV18 to TRBJ2-7; D is unresolved. CDR3 residues: CASSPQLPEQYF. In DNA, the CDR3 is TGTGCCAGCTCACCCCAACTCCCCGAGCAGTACTTC.